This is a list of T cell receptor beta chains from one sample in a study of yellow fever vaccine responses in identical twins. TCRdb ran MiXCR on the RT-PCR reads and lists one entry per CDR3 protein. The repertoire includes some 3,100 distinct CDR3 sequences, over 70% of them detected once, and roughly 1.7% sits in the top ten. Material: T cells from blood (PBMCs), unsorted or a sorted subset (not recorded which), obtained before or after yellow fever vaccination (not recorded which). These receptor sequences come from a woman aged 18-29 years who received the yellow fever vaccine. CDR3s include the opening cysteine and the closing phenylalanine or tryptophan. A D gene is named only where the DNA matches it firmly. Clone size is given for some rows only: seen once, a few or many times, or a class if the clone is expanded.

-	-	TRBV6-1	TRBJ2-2	TGTGCCAGCAGCAAGCCAGGGTTTAGCACCGGGGAGCTGTTTTTT	CASSKPGFSTGELFF
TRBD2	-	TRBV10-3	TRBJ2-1	TGTGCCATCAGTGAGTCTGGGACTAGCGGGGTCCCCAATGAGCAGTTCTTC	CAISESGTSGVPNEQFF
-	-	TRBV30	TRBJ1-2	TGTGCCTGGGGCACTGTACAGGGCCCCTATGGCTACACCTTC	CAWGTVQGPYGYTF
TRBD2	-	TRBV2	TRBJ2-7	TGTGCCAGCAGTTCTAGCGGGGACTCCTACGAGCAGTACTTC	CASSSSGDSYEQYF
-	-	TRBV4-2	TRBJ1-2	TGTGCCAGCAGCCAACAGAGTAACTATGGCTACACCTTC	CASSQQSNYGYTF
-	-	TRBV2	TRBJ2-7	TGTGCCAGCAGTGATTCCGGGAACTACGAGCAGTACTTC	CASSDSGNYEQYF
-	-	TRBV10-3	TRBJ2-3	TGTGCCATCAGTGAGTTTAACAGGGCAGATACGCAGTATTTT	CAISEFNRADTQYF
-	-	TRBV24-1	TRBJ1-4	TGTGCCACCAGTGCCCGACAGGCCCCCGGTGAACTGTTTTTT	CATSARQAPGELFF
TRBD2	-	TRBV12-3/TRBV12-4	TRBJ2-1	TGTGCCAGCAGCCGAGGGACTAGGGGCAATGAGCAGTTCTTC	CASSRGTRGNEQFF
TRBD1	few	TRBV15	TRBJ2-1	TGTGCCACCAGCAGAGATCGGCAGGGGGATGAGCAGTTCTTC	CATSRDRQGDEQFF
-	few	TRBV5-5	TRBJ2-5	TGTGCCAGCAGCCCGGAACTTTGGGCGGGGTCCGGAAAGACCCAGTACTTC	CASSPELWAGSGKTQYF
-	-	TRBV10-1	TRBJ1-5	TGCGCCAGCAGTGGACAGCCCTGGGAGCCCCAGCATTTT	CASSGQPWEPQHF
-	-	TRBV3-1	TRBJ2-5	TGTGCCAGCAGCCAAGGACTCTTAGAGACCCAGTACTTC	CASSQGLLETQYF
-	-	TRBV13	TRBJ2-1	TGTGCCAGCCGTTTAGGATTTAATGAGCAGTTCTTC	CASRLGFNEQFF
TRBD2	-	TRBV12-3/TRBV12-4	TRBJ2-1	TGTGCCAGCAGTTCCCCCGGGGGGATAAACAATGAGCAGTTCTTC	CASSSPGGINNEQFF
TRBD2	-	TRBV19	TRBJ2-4	TGTGCCAGTAGTATAAATTCGGGACTAGCGGAGTACTTC	CASSINSGLAEYF
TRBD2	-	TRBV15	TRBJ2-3	TGTGCCACCAGCAGAGCAGGACTAGCGGGAGTGGATACGCAGTATTTT	CATSRAGLAGVDTQYF
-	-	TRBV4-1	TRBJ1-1	TGCGCCAGCAGCCAGTCGGTCGCCGGGATGAACACTGAAGCTTTCTTT	CASSQSVAGMNTEAFF
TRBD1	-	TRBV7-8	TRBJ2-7	TGTGCCAGCAGTTTCCGGGACAGGGGCTCCTACGAGCAGTACTTC	CASSFRDRGSYEQYF
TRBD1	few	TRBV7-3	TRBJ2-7	TGTGCCAGCAGCTTAATATGGAGGGACAGGGGGCACGAGCAGTACTTC	CASSLIWRDRGHEQYF
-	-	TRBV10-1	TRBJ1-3	TGCGCCAGCAGTCCCTCGGGGACCAGCTCTGGAAACACCATATATTTT	CASSPSGTSSGNTIYF
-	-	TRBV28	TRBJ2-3	TGTGCCAGCAGTTTCCGGGGAACTAGCACAGATACGCAGTATTTT	CASSFRGTSTDTQYF
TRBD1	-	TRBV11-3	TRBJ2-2	TGTGCCAGCAGCCCTCGGACAGGGGCCGTTCCCGGGGAGCTGTTTTTT	CASSPRTGAVPGELFF
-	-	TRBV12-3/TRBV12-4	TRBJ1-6	TGTGCCAGCAGTTTATACGGAAGCTCCTATAATTCACCCCTCCACTTT	CASSLYGSSYNSPLHF
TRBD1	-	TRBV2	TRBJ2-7	TGTGCCAGCAGTGTGGTACAGGGGAACGAGCAGTACTTC	CASSVVQGNEQYF
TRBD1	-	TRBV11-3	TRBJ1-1	TGTGCCAGCAGCTTACAGGGGGCTGAAGCTTTCTTT	CASSLQGAEAFF
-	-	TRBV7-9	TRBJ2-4	TGTGCCAGCAGCTTAGGGGGAATGGGAAACATTCAGTACTTC	CASSLGGMGNIQYF
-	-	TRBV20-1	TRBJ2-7	TGCAGTGCTAGAGAAAAGCATTACTACGAGCAGTACTTC	CSAREKHYYEQYF
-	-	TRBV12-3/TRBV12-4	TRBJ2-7	TGTGCCAGCAGTTCGACTATCAACGAGCAGTACTTC	CASSSTINEQYF
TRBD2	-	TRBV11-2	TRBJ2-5	TGTGCCAGCAGCTTAGATTGGTCTAGCGGGGGGCTTACCGAAGAGACCCAGTACTTC	CASSLDWSSGGLTEETQYF
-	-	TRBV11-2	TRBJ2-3	TGTGCCAGCAGCCCCTTCGGCGATACGCAGTATTTT	CASSPFGDTQYF
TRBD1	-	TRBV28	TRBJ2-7	TGTGCCAGCTTTACCTTCGGGACAGGGAAGGACGAGCAGTACTTC	CASFTFGTGKDEQYF
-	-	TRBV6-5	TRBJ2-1	TGTGCCAGCAGTTCTCTTTTTGAGTCGTGTGAGCAGTTCTTC	CASSSLFESCEQFF
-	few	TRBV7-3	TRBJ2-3	TGTGCCAGCAGCTTACAGGGCACAGATACGCAGTATTTT	CASSLQGTDTQYF
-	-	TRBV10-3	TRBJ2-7	TGTGCCATCAGGAAAGTTAGATCGGCGAGCTCCTACGAGCAGTACTTC	CAIRKVRSASSYEQYF
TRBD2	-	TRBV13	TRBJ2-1	TGTGCCAGCAGCCCGATTGGGCTAGCGGGAAAGTCGGGCTACAATGAGCAGTTCTTC	CASSPIGLAGKSGYNEQFF
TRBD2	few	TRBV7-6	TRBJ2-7	TGTGCCAGCAGCTTAGTTTCTAGCGGGAGAGGGGAGCAGTACTTC	CASSLVSSGRGEQYF
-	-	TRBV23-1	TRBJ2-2	TGCGCCAGCAGTCAGACGCCGGGTCGGCTGTTTTTT	CASSQTPGRLFF
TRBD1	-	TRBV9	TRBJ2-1	TGTGCCAGCAGCCCCCGGGACAGGGGCCCTTGGGATGAGCAGTTCTTC	CASSPRDRGPWDEQFF
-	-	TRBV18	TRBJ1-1	TGTGCCAGCTCACCGCTACAGAACACTGAAGCTTTCTTT	CASSPLQNTEAFF